This T cell receptor (beta chain) is drawn from a study of shared clonotypes between healthy human individuals. Study-wide context: Those who served as donors were a couple of women and a few men between the ages of 18 and 49. Points from the study as a whole: Some naive CD4 clonotypes, roughly 5%, turned up in common across a few donors.

Into CD45RA+ naive and CD45RA-negative memory subsets, the CD4+ cells were split. The CDR3 covers 13 residues. The V and J ends lost 5 bases and 2 bases respectively, with 9 bases between them. In germline, CDR1 is MRHNA, CDR2 SNTAGT. With regard to this clone: Its target is not known. Other DNA sequences in the sample encode the same CDR3.

In the original analysis: Filtering of immunoSEQ junctional sequences could not match full-length read filtering. The table came from immunoSEQ multiplex PCR; TCRdb's copy has only in-frame clones and leaves some out. V and J calls and clone size come straight from that table; D and trimming were deduced from the DNA. Among approximately 2,000,000 clones, under 95% were seen once, and the ten largest hold 0.37%. The sample comprised naive CD4+ T cells from PBMCs. Subset in this sample: CD45RA+ positively selected. The chain couples TRBV6-4 to TRBJ1-2; possibly TRBD1 for D (5 bases). The sequence came from a man aged 18 to 30 in good health. Some clones in this sample may be carry-over from other donors' samples. CDR3 DNA: TGTGCCAGCAGTCAGGGATCCAACTATGGCTACACCTTC. As protein: CASSQGSNYGYTF.